This TCR beta chain stems from a study of T cell changes during pregnancy in multiple sclerosis. The CDR3 extends over 11 amino acids. Germline CDR1 and CDR2: SGHTA and FQGNSA. V was shortened by 2 bases and J by 4 bases, with 3 bases between the two germline ends. Generated by immunoSEQ multiplex PCR, the TCRdb table keeps only in-frame clones and is missing some. The sample has tens of thousands of clones; roughly 92% are singletons. A note on this clone: The same CDR3 can be traced to other DNA sequences in this sample.

The receptor comes from a female donor with multiple sclerosis, enrolled in a pregnancy study. Sequenced here: CD4+ T cells from peripheral blood mononuclear cells, sampled before pregnancy. The chain has TRBV7-2 and TRBJ2-7; D is undetermined. The CDR3 sequence is CASSLTYEQYF. In nucleotides, the CDR3 is TGTGCCAGCAGCTTAACTTACGAGCAGTACTTC.